This T cell receptor (beta chain) was obtained from a study of blood T cells in healthy people across ages. General study points: Significant beta diversity loss was already apparent by age approximately 37, declining roughly linearly.

V dropped 0 bases and J dropped 5 bases, with 6 bases sitting between them. The CDR3 is 13 residues long. The germline V gene encodes CDR1 SGHTA and CDR2 FQGNSA. This clonotype was counted only a few times. The antigen is unknown. Then a second PCR, running roughly 7 to 12 cycles, was carried out with a sample-barcoded 5' primer and a J-beta primer mix. TCRdb reanalysed the 5' RACE reads using MiXCR and keeps one entry per CDR3 protein. The profile shows hundreds of thousands of distinct CDR3 sequences, around 21% of them singletons. The sequenced material came from blood. V usage is TRBV7-2 and J usage is TRBJ2-3, with D perhaps being TRBD1 or TRBD2 (5 bases each). The sequence was collected from a man between 65 and 79 years old in good health. The CDR3 nucleotides read TGTGCCAGCAGCTTAGCGGGGGTAGATACGCAGTATTTT. Translation gives CASSLAGVDTQYF.